These 10 T cell receptor beta chains were sequenced from one sample in a study of T cell repertoires in cytomegalovirus infection. Antigen specificity for these receptors is unknown. One entry per CDR3 protein, called by TCRdb with MiXCR from the reads. The sample has about 110,000 distinct CDR3 sequences, about 33% seen once. The input for sequencing was CD8+ T cells from cultured PBMCs, taken from culture after CMV antigen stimulation. These receptors were obtained from a human donor in good health (CMV status not recorded). Some clones in this sample may be carry-over from other donors' samples.

The genes are TRBV5-4 and TRBJ1-1; D not resolved. Per the germline V gene, CDR1 is SGHNT and CDR2 is YYREEE (reference sequence). V shed 6 bases and J shed 7 bases, with 16 bases lying between them. This CDR3 comprises 13 residues. The CDR3 sequence: CASTQPDLSEAFF. DNA for the CDR3: TGTGCCAGCACCCAGCCCGACTTGAGTGAAGCTTTCTTT.

The rearrangement uses TRBV6-8 and TRBJ2-1; D uncertain. Per germline, CDR1 MNHGY and CDR2 SAAAGT. CDR3 length: 13 residues. The ends were cut back, 0 bases at V and 5 bases at J, with 5 bases in the middle. The CDR3 sequence: CASSYSQNNEQFF. CDR3 DNA sequence: TGTGCCAGCAGTTACTCGCAGAACAATGAGCAGTTCTTC.

The CDR3 loop is CASSPTGGATEAFF. The CDR3 nucleotides read TGTGCCAGCAGCCCTACAGGGGGGGCCACTGAAGCTTTCTTT. The genes are TRBV5-6 and TRBJ1-1; 8 nucleotides line up with TRBD1. After removal of 4 bases from V and 4 bases from J, the junction contained 6 bases not matched to a gene. CDR1 is SGHDT, CDR2 YYEEEE, per germline. CDR3 size: 14 residues.

This clonotype was picked up many times. This chain uses TRBV6-1 with TRBJ2-5; TRBD2 matches at 7 bases. CDR3 length: 16 residues. The V and J ends lost 3 bases and 3 bases, in that order; junction bases with no gene match: 10. Germline lookup yields CDR1 MNHNS and CDR2 SASEGT. In DNA form, the CDR3 reads TGTGCCAGCAGTGATCTTGCGGGGGAAAAGGAAGAGACCCAGTACTTC. This sequence encodes CASSDLAGEKEETQYF.

The chain links TRBV28 to TRBJ2-3, with 11 bases that match TRBD2. CDR3 size: 19 residues. Germline V gives CDR1 MDHEN, CDR2 SYDVKM. J gave up 6 bases and V 3 bases, and 17 bases lay outside the gene matches. CDR3 in amino acids: CASSFFPPGSGGEADTQYF. DNA for the CDR3: TGTGCCAGCAGTTTCTTCCCTCCGGGTAGCGGGGGGGAGGCCGATACGCAGTATTTT.

The gene calls are TRBV7-9 and TRBJ1-6; a possible D gene is TRBD1 (6 bases). This CDR3 comprises 14 residues. Germline CDR1 and CDR2: SEHNR and FQNEAQ (reference sequence). Trimming removed 2 bases from V and 7 bases from J, with 9 bases in between. CDR3 nucleotide sequence: TGTGCCAGCAGCTTACAGGGGTGGAATTCACCCCTCCACTTT. Protein product: CASSLQGWNSPLHF.

CDR3 bases: TGCGCCAGCAGCTTGGCGGGAATGAACACCGGGGAGCTGTTTTTT. Translating it yields CASSLAGMNTGELFF. The V and J genes are TRBV5-1 and TRBJ2-2; TRBD2 is a possible D gene (5 bases). Trimming took off 0 bases at V and 1 base at J, with 7 bases between the two ends. CDR1 is SGHRS, CDR2 YFSETQ, per germline. The CDR3 has 15 amino acids.

This clonotype appeared a few times. The genes are TRBV7-8 and TRBJ2-1; maybe TRBD2 (6 bases). The CDR3 is made up of 15 amino acids. Germline assignment: CDR1 SGHVS and CDR2 FQNEAQ. Trimming removed 2 bases from V and 6 bases from J, with 14 bases in between. CDR3 region: CASSLLAVEGNEQFF. The CDR3 region has the DNA TGTGCCAGCAGCTTATTGGCGGTGGAGGGCAATGAGCAGTTCTTC.

The chain has TRBV6-6 and TRBJ2-1; tentative D call: TRBD1 (6 bases). Germline V gene data show CDR1 as MNHNY and CDR2 as SVGAGI (reference sequence). Trimming removed 6 bases at V and 5 bases at J, with 8 bases between. The CDR3 is 12 amino acids. CDR3: CASSYRDNEQFF. The CDR3 bases are TGTGCCAGCAGCTACAGGGACAATGAGCAGTTCTTC.

V is TRBV12-5 and J is TRBJ1-2; tentatively, D is TRBD1 (6 bases). The CDR3 extends over 17 amino acids. V lost 0 bases and J lost 8, with 22 bases in between. Per the germline V gene, CDR1 is LGHNT and CDR2 is FRNRAP. CDR3: CASGLVPSMKDRGGYTF. For the CDR3, the DNA is TGTGCTAGTGGTTTGGTACCTAGTATGAAGGACAGAGGAGGCTACACCTTC.